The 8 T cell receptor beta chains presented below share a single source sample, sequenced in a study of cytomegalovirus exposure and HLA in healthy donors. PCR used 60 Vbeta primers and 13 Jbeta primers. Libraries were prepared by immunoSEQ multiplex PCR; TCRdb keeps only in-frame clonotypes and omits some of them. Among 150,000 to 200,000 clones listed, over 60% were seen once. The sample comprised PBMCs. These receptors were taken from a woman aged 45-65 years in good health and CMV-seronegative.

CDR3 loop: CASRRTGQGRDEQYF. CDR3 DNA: TGCGCCAGCAGAAGAACAGGACAGGGGAGGGACGAGCAGTACTTC. The rearrangement uses TRBV10-2 and TRBJ2-7; TRBD1 matches 9 bases. Germline loops: CDR1 WSHSY, CDR2 SAAADI. Unmatched junction bases numbered 11, after V lost 6 bases and J lost 5 bases. The CDR3 extends over 15 amino acids.

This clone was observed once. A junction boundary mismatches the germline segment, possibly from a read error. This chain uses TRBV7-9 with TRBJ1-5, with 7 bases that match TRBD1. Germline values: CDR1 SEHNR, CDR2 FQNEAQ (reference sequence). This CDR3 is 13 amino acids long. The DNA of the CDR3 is TGTTCCAGCAGCTTTACAGGGGATCAGCCCCAGCATTTT. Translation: CSSSFTGDQPQHF.

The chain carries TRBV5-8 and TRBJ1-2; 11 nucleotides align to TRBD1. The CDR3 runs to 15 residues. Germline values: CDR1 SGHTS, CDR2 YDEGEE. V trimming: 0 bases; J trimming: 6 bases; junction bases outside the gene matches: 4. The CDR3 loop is CASSLGTGGSDGYTF. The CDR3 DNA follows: TGTGCCAGCAGCTTGGGGACAGGGGGCTCGGATGGCTACACCTTC.

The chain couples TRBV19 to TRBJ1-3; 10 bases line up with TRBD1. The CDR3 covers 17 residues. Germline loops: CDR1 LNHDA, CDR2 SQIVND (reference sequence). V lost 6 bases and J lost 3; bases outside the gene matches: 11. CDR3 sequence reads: CASSGGTGAFLGNTIYF. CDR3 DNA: TGTGCCAGTAGCGGCGGGACAGGGGCTTTCCTTGGAAACACCATATATTTT.

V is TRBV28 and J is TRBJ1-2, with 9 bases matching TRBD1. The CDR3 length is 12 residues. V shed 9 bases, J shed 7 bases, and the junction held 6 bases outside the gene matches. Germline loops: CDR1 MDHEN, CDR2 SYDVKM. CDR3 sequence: CARLTGGGGYTF. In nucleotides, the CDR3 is TGTGCCAGACTTACAGGGGGCGGTGGCTACACCTTC.

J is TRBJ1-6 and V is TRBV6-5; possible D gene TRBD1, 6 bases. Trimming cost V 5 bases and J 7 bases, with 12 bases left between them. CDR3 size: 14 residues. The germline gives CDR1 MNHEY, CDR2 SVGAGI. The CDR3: CASSRLDRNSPLHF. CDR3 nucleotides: TGTGCCAGCAGTAGGCTGGACAGAAATTCACCCCTCCACTTT.

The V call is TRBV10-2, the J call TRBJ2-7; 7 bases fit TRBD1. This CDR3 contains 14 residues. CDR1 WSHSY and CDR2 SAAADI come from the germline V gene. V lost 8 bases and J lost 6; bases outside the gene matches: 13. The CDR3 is CASRETGHLSEQYF. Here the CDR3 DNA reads TGCGCCAGCCGAGAGACAGGGCATCTCTCCGAGCAGTACTTC.

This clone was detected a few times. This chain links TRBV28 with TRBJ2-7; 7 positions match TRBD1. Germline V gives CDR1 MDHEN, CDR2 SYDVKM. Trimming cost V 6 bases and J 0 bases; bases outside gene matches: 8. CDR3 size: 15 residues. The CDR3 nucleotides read TGTGCCAGCAGGATGGGACAGCTTATCTCCTACGAGCAGTACTTC. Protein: CASRMGQLISYEQYF.